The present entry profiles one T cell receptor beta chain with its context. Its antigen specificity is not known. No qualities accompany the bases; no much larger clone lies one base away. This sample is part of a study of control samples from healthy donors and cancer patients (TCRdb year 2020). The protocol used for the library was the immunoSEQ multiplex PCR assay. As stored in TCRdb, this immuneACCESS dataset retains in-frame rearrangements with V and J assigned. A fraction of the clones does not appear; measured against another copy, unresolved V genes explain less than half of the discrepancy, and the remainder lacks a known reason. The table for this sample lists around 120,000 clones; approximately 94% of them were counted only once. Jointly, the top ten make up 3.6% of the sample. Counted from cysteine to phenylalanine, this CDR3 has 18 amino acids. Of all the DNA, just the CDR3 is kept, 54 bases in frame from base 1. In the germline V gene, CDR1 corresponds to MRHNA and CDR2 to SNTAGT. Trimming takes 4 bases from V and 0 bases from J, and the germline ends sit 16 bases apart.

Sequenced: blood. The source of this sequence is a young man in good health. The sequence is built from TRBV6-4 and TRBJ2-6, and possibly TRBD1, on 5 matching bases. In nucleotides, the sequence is TGTGCCAGCAGTGCCTCGACAGAAGAGAGCTCTGGGGCCAACGTCCTGACTTTC. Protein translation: CASSASTEESSGANVLTF.